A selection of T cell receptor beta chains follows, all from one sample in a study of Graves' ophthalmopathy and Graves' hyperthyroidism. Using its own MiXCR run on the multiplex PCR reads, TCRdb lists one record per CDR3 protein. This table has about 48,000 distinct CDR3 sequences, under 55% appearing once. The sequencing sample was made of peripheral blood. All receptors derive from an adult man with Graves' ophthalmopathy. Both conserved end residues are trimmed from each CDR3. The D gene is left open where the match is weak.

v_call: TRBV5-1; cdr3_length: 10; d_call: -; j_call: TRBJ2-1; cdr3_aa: ASSRTQGQQF
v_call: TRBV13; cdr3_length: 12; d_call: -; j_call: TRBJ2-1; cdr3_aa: ASSRGAGYNEQF
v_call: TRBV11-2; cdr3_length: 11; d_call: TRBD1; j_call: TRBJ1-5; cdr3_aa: ASSLDRGQPQH
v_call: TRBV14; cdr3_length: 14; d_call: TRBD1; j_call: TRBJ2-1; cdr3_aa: ASSSRDRHFYNEQF
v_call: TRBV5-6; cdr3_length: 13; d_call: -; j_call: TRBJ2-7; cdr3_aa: ASSSSRGIAYEQY
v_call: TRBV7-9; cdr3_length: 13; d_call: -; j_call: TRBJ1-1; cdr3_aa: ASSRSARVNTEAF
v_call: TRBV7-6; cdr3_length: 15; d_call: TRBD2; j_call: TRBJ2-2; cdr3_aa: ASSRRLAGVSTGELF
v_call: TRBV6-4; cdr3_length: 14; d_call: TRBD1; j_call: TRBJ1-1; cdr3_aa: ASSEGGTGWNTEAF
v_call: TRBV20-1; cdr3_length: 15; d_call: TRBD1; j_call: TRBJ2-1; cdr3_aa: SASADRGANMYNEQF
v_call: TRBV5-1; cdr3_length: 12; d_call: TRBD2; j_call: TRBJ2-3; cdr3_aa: ASSSGTSADTQY
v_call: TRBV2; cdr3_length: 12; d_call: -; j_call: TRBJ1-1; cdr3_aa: ASTLQGTDTEAF
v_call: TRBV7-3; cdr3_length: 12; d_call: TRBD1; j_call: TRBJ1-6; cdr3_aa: ASSLAGQDSPLH
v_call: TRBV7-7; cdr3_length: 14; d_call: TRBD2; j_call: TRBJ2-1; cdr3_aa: ASSLASGTPYNEQF
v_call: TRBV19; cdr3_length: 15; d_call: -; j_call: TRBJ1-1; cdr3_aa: ASSIDRTGRGVGEAF
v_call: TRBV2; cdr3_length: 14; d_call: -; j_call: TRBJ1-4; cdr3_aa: ASTSPGGGSTEKLF
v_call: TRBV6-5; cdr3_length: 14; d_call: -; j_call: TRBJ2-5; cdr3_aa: ASSYSSVTRDETQY
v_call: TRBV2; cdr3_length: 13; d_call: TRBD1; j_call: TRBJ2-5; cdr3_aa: ASSPLTGGKETQY
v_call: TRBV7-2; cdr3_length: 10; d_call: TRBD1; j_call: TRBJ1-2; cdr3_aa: ASSRTGQGYT
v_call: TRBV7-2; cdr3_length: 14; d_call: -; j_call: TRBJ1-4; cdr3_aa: ASSPFVRRANEKLF
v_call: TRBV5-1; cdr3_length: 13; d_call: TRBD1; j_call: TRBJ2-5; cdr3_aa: ASSDGQEYQETQY
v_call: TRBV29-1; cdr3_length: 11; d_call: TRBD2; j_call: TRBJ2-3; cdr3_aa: SVGLAGTDTQY
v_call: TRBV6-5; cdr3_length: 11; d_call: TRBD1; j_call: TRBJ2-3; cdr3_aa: ASSYRGRDTQY
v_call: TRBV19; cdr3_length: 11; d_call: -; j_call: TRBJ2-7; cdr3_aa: ASIGGSSYEQY
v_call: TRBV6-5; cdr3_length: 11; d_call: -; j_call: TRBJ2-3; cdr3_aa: ASLDGVGDTQY
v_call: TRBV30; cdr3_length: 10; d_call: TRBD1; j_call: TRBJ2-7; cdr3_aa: AWSDRGHEQY
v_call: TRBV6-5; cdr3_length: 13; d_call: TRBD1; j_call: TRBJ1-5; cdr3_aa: ESSPTGGANQPQH
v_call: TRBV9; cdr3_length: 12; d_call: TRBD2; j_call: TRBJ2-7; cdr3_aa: ASSPSGGAYEQY
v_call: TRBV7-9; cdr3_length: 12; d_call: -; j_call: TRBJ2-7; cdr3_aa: ASSRGGGTYEQY
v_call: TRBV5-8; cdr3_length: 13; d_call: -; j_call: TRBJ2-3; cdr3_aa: ASSLAAGGPDTQY
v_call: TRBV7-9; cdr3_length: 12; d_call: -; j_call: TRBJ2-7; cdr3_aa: ASSPTRTSYEQY
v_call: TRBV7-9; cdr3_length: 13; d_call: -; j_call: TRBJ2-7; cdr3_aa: ASSPRSFGPYEQY